This is a list of T cell receptor beta chains from one sample in a study of response to subunit inactivated influenza vaccine. Via MiXCR, TCRdb re-called the RT-PCR reads, giving one row per CDR3 protein. The sample has some 500,000 distinct CDR3 sequences; approximately 16% are singletons. The source was CD4+ T cells sorted from PBMCs, collected less than 30 months after vaccination. These TCRs come from a man aged 50 to 75 who received an inactivated influenza vaccine. Both conserved end residues are part of each CDR3. D genes are given only for firm matches. Size values are once, few and many counts, or a class for expanded clones, and some rows have none.

size	V	D	J	DNA	CDR3
few	TRBV6-2/TRBV6-3	.	TRBJ2-7	TGTGCCAGCAGTGGCCATATAGTTCTCGAGCAGTACTTC	CASSGHIVLEQYF
few	TRBV5-1	.	TRBJ1-1	TGCGCCAGCAGCTTGGGGGCTTTACGATTGAACACTGAAGCTTTCTTT	CASSLGALRLNTEAFF
few	TRBV29-1	.	TRBJ2-5	TGCAGCGTGAGACTAAGGCCCGGAGAGACCCAGTACTTC	CSVRLRPGETQYF
.	TRBV15	.	TRBJ2-3	TGTGCCACCAGCAGAGTGATCGTGGGGGCAGATACGCAGTATTTT	CATSRVIVGADTQYF
.	TRBV12-3/TRBV12-4	.	TRBJ1-2	TGTGCCAGCAGTTTAGGATTATATGGCTACACCTTC	CASSLGLYGYTF
.	TRBV4-1	TRBD1	TRBJ2-2	TGCGCCAGCAGCCAGGCCGGGACAGGGGCCCACACCGGGGAGCTGTTTTTT	CASSQAGTGAHTGELFF
.	TRBV5-1	TRBD2	TRBJ2-1	TGCGCCAGCAGGACGGGAGGGGCCAGCTCCTACAATGAGCAGTTCTTC	CASRTGGASSYNEQFF
.	TRBV12-3/TRBV12-4	.	TRBJ1-1	TGTGCCAGCAGCCGGAACAGGGATACTGAAGCTTTCTTT	CASSRNRDTEAFF
.	TRBV6-1	.	TRBJ1-1	TGTGCCAGCAGAAAGGAGGGATTTACTGAAGCTTTCTTT	CASRKEGFTEAFF
few	TRBV6-5	TRBD1	TRBJ2-3	TGTGCCAGCAGTTACTCGACAGGGACGAACACAGATACGCAGTATTTT	CASSYSTGTNTDTQYF
.	TRBV9	TRBD1	TRBJ2-5	TGTGCCAGCAGCGTAGCCGGGACAGGCCAAGAGACCCAGTACTTC	CASSVAGTGQETQYF
.	TRBV10-2	.	TRBJ1-5	TGCGCCAGCAGTGAAAGGCAGCAAAATCAGCCCCAGCATTTT	CASSERQQNQPQHF
.	TRBV5-1	TRBD2	TRBJ2-7	TGCGCCAGCAGCGTCACTAGCGGCCACTCCTACGAGCAGTACTTC	CASSVTSGHSYEQYF
few	TRBV7-9	.	TRBJ1-1	TGTGCCAGCAGCTTCCCAGGAATGAACACTGAAGCTTTCTTT	CASSFPGMNTEAFF
.	TRBV20-1	.	TRBJ1-1	TGCAGTGCTAGGGGAGAAGGGGTCACTGAAGCTTTCTTT	CSARGEGVTEAFF
.	TRBV6-5	TRBD1	TRBJ1-3	TGTGCCAGCAGTTACTCTCGGCAGGGGGCAAACACCATATATTTT	CASSYSRQGANTIYF
few	TRBV3-1	.	TRBJ1-5	TGTGCCAGCAGCCAAGTATCTAATCAGCCCCAGCATTTT	CASSQVSNQPQHF
.	TRBV5-1	.	TRBJ2-1	TGCGCCAGCAGCCCCGCCCCCGGACGGGAGCAGTTCTTC	CASSPAPGREQFF
few	TRBV4-3	.	TRBJ1-3	TGCGCCAGCAGCCAGGAGTTAGTAGGAAACACCATATATTTT	CASSQELVGNTIYF
.	TRBV28	.	TRBJ2-7	TGTGCCAGCAGTGGTGTAGGGAGGGAGCAGTACTTC	CASSGVGREQYF
few	TRBV27	TRBD1	TRBJ1-2	TGTGCCAGCACCCGACAGGGAGGCTATGGCTACACCTTC	CASTRQGGYGYTF
.	TRBV12-3/TRBV12-4	.	TRBJ2-1	TGTGCCAGCAGTTTGTTAAAGTTCCCTCGGTTTTTATACAATGAGCAGTTCTTC	CASSLLKFPRFLYNEQFF
few	TRBV3-1	.	TRBJ1-1	TGTGCCAGCAGCCAAACAACTGAAGCTTTCTTT	CASSQTTEAFF
few	TRBV20-1	.	TRBJ1-5	TGCAGTGCTAGTAAAGGGGAAATACAGCCCCAGCATTTT	CSASKGEIQPQHF
.	TRBV20-1	.	TRBJ2-3	TGCAGTGCTAGAGATGTTGGCGGGGGCCTCGGCTTTACGCAGTATTTT	CSARDVGGGLGFTQYF
few	TRBV20-1	.	TRBJ1-5	TGCAGTGCTAAGGCGGGGAATCAGCCCCAGCATTTT	CSAKAGNQPQHF
.	TRBV24-1	.	TRBJ2-1	TGTGCCACCAGTGATTATAGTGAGGGTAGCTACAATGAGCAGTTCTTC	CATSDYSEGSYNEQFF
.	TRBV6-1	.	TRBJ1-6	TGTGCCAGCAGTGAAAGCTCCTATAATTCACCCCTCCACTTT	CASSESSYNSPLHF
few	TRBV5-6	TRBD1	TRBJ2-5	TGTGCCAGCACCCAGGACAGGCAAGAGACCCAGTACTTC	CASTQDRQETQYF
.	TRBV11-2	.	TRBJ1-1	TGTGCCAGCAGCTTAGAGGTTTCGAACACTGAAGCTGTCTTT	CASSLEVSNTEAVF
.	TRBV2	.	TRBJ1-5	TGTGCCAGCGGGGGGCGGGGAGGACAGCCCCAGCATTTT	CASGGRGGQPQHF
few	TRBV28	.	TRBJ2-5	TGTGCCAGCAACCCGGCAGTCCAAGAGACCCAGTACTTC	CASNPAVQETQYF
.	TRBV29-1	.	TRBJ1-4	TGCAGCGTTGGGTACAGGAGGAACGAAAAACTGTTTTTT	CSVGYRRNEKLFF
few	TRBV3-1	.	TRBJ2-4	TGTGCCAGCAGCCTAGGGTTAAACATTCAGTACTTC	CASSLGLNIQYF
.	TRBV3-1	.	TRBJ2-1	TGTGCCAGCAGCCTACAGGGAGGAGAGCAGTTCTTC	CASSLQGGEQFF
few	TRBV19	TRBD2	TRBJ2-2	TGTGCCAGTAGCCTTCCTAGCGGGCTTGACACCGGGGAGCTGTTTTTT	CASSLPSGLDTGELFF
.	TRBV12-3/TRBV12-4	.	TRBJ2-4	TGTGCCAGCAGTTTTCGCGTAAGCAAAAACATTCAGTACTTC	CASSFRVSKNIQYF
few	TRBV4-3	.	TRBJ1-1	TGCGCCAGCAGCCAAGATTTACTCGACACCCGTAGTGCTGAAGCTTTCTTT	CASSQDLLDTRSAEAFF
many	TRBV4-2	TRBD2	TRBJ2-5	TGTGCCAGCAGCAACGGACTAGCGGGATCGGAGACCCAGTACTTC	CASSNGLAGSETQYF
.	TRBV7-9	.	TRBJ2-1	TGTGCCAGCAGCCGGGCAACAGGGTCTGCGAATGAGCAGTTCTTC	CASSRATGSANEQFF
.	TRBV20-1	.	TRBJ1-1	TGCAGTGCTAGAGATTCGGGAGGGTCGAACACTGAAGCTTTCTTT	CSARDSGGSNTEAFF
many	TRBV4-3	.	TRBJ2-3	TGCGCCAGCAGCCAAGATGCCCGGGACACCACAGATACGCAGTATTTT	CASSQDARDTTDTQYF